Listed below are T cell receptor beta chains from one sample, sequenced in a study of T cells after yellow fever vaccination. MiXCR was run by TCRdb on the 5' RACE reads, yielding one entry per CDR3 protein. This sample has 300,000 to 350,000 distinct CDR3 sequences, with around 4.5% found just once. The material sequenced was PBMCs, taken 15 days after the yellow fever booster vaccination. Receptors were obtained from a man aged 18 to 30 who received the YFV17D yellow fever vaccine. The CDR3 runs from the conserved cysteine through the conserved F or W. D genes are given only for firm matches. Expanded clones get a size class; other rows say once, few or many, or leave the size out.

DNA: TGCAGTGCTAGACAAACCATAGATGAAGCTTTCTTT
CDR3: CSARQTIDEAFF
size: .
D: .
length: 12
V: TRBV20-1
J: TRBJ1-1

DNA: TGTGCCACCGGACAGGGGAGGAATGAGCAGTTCTTC
CDR3: CATGQGRNEQFF
size: .
D: TRBD1
length: 12
V: TRBV28
J: TRBJ2-1

DNA: TGCGCCAGCAGCGCGGCCGGGACAGCCTACGAGCAGTACTTC
CDR3: CASSAAGTAYEQYF
size: many
D: TRBD1
length: 14
V: TRBV5-1
J: TRBJ2-7

DNA: TGTGCCTCGAGGCTAGCGGGGGTTAATGAGCAGTTCTTC
CDR3: CASRLAGVNEQFF
size: many
D: TRBD2
length: 13
V: TRBV27
J: TRBJ2-1

DNA: TGTGCCAGCAGCATCCAAGAGACCGGGGAGCTGTTTTTT
CDR3: CASSIQETGELFF
size: few
D: .
length: 13
V: TRBV7-9
J: TRBJ2-2

DNA: TGTGCCAGCAGACTCCTAGCGGGGGGGCCTGACACCTACAATGAGCAGTTCTTC
CDR3: CASRLLAGGPDTYNEQFF
size: .
D: TRBD2
length: 18
V: TRBV7-6
J: TRBJ2-1

DNA: TGTGCCAGCAGCTGGGGCGAGGCCCGGGTCCTGGAGACCCAGTACTTC
CDR3: CASSWGEARVLETQYF
size: many
D: .
length: 16
V: TRBV7-9
J: TRBJ2-5

DNA: TGTGCCAGCAGTCCCATTTTACCCTACGAGCAGTACTTC
CDR3: CASSPILPYEQYF
size: many
D: .
length: 13
V: TRBV12-3/TRBV12-4
J: TRBJ2-7

DNA: TGTGCCATCAGTGTCGGGACTAGCGGGGGGGCCCAGGAGCAGTACTTC
CDR3: CAISVGTSGGAQEQYF
size: many
D: TRBD2
length: 16
V: TRBV10-3
J: TRBJ2-7

DNA: TGTGCCAGCAGCTCTCCGACGGGGGGCAGCGCTGGGGCCAACGTCCTGACTTTC
CDR3: CASSSPTGGSAGANVLTF
size: .
D: .
length: 18
V: TRBV7-8
J: TRBJ2-6

DNA: TGTGCCAGCAGCCAGATAGCGGATACGCAGTATTTT
CDR3: CASSQIADTQYF
size: many
D: .
length: 12
V: TRBV7-2
J: TRBJ2-3

DNA: TGTGCCAGCAGCCAACTGGACCCCGCTCGGGATACGCAGTATTTT
CDR3: CASSQLDPARDTQYF
size: few
D: .
length: 15
V: TRBV3-1
J: TRBJ2-3

DNA: TGCGCCAGCAGCTTAGGAACCGCCGGGCAAGAGACCCAGTACTTC
CDR3: CASSLGTAGQETQYF
size: few
D: .
length: 15
V: TRBV5-1
J: TRBJ2-5

DNA: TGCAGTGCTGGGGGACTAGCGGGGGGGCTTGCTAATACGCAGTATTTT
CDR3: CSAGGLAGGLANTQYF
size: few
D: TRBD2
length: 16
V: TRBV20-1
J: TRBJ2-3

DNA: TGTGCCAGCAGCCTTGGGACAGGGCGGACTGAAGCTTTCTTT
CDR3: CASSLGTGRTEAFF
size: many
D: TRBD1
length: 14
V: TRBV6-5
J: TRBJ1-1

DNA: TGTGCCAGCAGCTCCCGGGGGGGGGCAGATACGCAGTATTTT
CDR3: CASSSRGGADTQYF
size: many
D: TRBD2
length: 14
V: TRBV5-4
J: TRBJ2-3